Detailed here is one T cell receptor beta chain. The record originates from a study of blood T cell repertoires in COVID-19. Overall study: PBMCs, B-cell-depleted T cells, or T cells provided the cDNA or gDNA that made up the material.

Recruited during active infection, patients (from Seattle) were subsequently followed longitudinally. Original processing notes: Amplification of reference gene primers provided the estimated nucleated cell counts. Sequencing was performed with immunoSEQ multiplex PCR; in TCRdb, only in-frame clones are kept and a portion is missing. V and J calls and clone size follow that table, whereas D and trimming were derived from the DNA. This sample has roughly 250,000 clones, with about 90% found just once. The sequence was obtained from a young woman with COVID-19, enrolled during active disease. Sequencing was performed on peripheral blood.

CDR3 DNA sequence: TGTGCCAGCAGCCAGAGCGCGGGACAGGGGTACAATGAGCAGTTCTTC. Translating it yields CASSQSAGQGYNEQFF. The chain has TRBV16 and TRBJ2-1, with TRBD1 matching over 10 bases. The germline V gene encodes CDR1 KGHSY and CDR2 FQNENV. The CDR3 consists of 16 residues. The V gene end was trimmed by 3 bases and the J gene end by 4 bases; junction bases not matched to a gene: 6. Full variable domain (rest looked up from reference TRBV16 and TRBJ2-1): GEEVAQTPKHLVRGEGQKAKLYCAPIKGHSYVFWYQQVLKNEFKFLISFQNENVFDETGMPKERFSAKCLPNSPCSLEIQATKLEDSAVYFCASSQSAGQGYNEQFFGPGTRLTVL.